Shown below are 2 T cell receptor beta chains from a single sample sequenced in a study of blood T cell repertoires in COVID-19. Using immunoSEQ multiplex PCR, the repertoire was profiled, and TCRdb retains in-frame clones only, with some absent. The table includes roughly 200,000 clones, 83% detected once. The sequencing input was peripheral blood. The receptors were sampled from a woman aged 25 to 39 with COVID-19, enrolled during active disease.

The table lists this clone with a few counts. The rearrangement joins TRBV4-2 to TRBJ2-7, with 9 nucleotides matching TRBD2. Germline V lookup: CDR1 LGHNA, CDR2 YNFKEQ. This CDR3 region has 18 residues. V lost 1 base, J lost 0 bases, and 10 bases stayed unmatched. The CDR3 coding sequence is TGTGCCAGCAGCCAAGGGGTCTGGCGGGAGGGCTTCTCCTACGAGCAGTACTTC. It codes for CASSQGVWREGFSYEQYF.

V gene TRBV3-1 (or the pseudogene TRBV3-2) combines with J gene TRBJ2-7, with D maybe TRBD1 (6 bases). In germline, CDR1 is LGHDT, CDR2 YNNKEL (reference sequence). CDR3 size: 14 residues. V was clipped by 3 bases and J by 7 bases, with 16 bases between them. The CDR3 spells CASSQQPGQTEQYF. The CDR3 coding sequence is TGTGCCAGCAGCCAGCAACCGGGACAAACTGAGCAGTACTTC.